This TCR beta chain comes out of a study of blood T cell repertoires in COVID-19. CDR3 length equals 15 residues. V gave up 5 bases and J gave up 5 bases; unmatched junction bases: 10. Per germline, CDR1 SGHNT and CDR2 YYREEE (reference sequence). Only in-frame clones appear in the TCRdb table, and some are missing; sequencing was by immunoSEQ multiplex PCR. The sample lists 200,000 to 250,000 clones; approximately 78% were seen once. The sample comprised PBMCs or T cells enriched from blood (not recorded which). This TCR came from a man in his forties or fifties who had recovered from COVID-19. This sequence joins TRBV5-4 and TRBJ2-7, with TRBD1 matching 10 bases. CDR3: CASRDSGTGDHEQYF. CDR3 DNA: TGTGCCAGCAGGGATTCCGGGACAGGGGACCACGAGCAGTACTTC. The full variable domain, completed using reference TRBV5-4 and TRBJ2-7, is ETGVTQSPTHLIKTRGQQVTLRCSSQSGHNTVSWYQQALGQGPQFIFQYYREEENGRGNFPPRFSGLQFPNYSSELNVNALELDDSALYLCASRDSGTGDHEQYFGPGTRLTVT.